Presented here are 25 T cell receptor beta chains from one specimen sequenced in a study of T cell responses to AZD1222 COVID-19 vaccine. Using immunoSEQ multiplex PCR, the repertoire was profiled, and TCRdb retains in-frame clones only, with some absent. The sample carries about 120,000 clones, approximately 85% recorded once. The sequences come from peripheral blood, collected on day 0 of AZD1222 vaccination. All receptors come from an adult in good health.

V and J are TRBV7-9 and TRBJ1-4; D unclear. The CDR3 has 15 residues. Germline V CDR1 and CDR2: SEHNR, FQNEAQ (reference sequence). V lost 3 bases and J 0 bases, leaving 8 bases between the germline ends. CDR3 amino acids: CASSFPSTTNEKLFF. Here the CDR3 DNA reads TGTGCCAGCAGCTTCCCGTCCACAACTAATGAAAAACTGTTTTTT.

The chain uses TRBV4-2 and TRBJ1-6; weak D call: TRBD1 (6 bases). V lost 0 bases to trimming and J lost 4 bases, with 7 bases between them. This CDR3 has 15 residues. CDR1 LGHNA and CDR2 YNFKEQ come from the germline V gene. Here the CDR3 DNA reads TGTGCCAGCAGCCAAGACGGACAGTATAATTCACCCCTCCACTTT. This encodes CASSQDGQYNSPLHF.

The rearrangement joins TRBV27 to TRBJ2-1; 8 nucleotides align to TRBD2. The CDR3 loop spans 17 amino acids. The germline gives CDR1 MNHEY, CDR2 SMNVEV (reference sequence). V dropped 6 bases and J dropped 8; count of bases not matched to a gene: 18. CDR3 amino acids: CASSPQHSGGAEYEQFF. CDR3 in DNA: TGTGCCAGCAGCCCGCAACACTCCGGGGGGGCCGAATATGAGCAGTTCTTC.

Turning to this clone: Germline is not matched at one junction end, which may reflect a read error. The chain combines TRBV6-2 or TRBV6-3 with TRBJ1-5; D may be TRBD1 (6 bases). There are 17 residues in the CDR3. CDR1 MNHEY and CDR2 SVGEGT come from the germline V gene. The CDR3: CASSYRTRGPSDQPQHF. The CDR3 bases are TGTGCCAGCAGTTACCGAACTCGGGGGCCTAGCGATCAGCCCCAGCATTTT.

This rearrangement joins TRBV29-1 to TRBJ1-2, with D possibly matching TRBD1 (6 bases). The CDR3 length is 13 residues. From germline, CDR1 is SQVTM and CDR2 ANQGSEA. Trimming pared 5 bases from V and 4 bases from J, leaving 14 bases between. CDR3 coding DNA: TGCAGCGTTAATGAAGGACAGTTCTATGGCTACACCTTC. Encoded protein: CSVNEGQFYGYTF. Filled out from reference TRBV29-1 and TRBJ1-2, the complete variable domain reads SAVISQKPSRDICQRGTSLTIQCQVDSQVTMMFWYRQQPGQSLTLIATANQGSEATYESGFVIDKFPISRPNLTFSTLTVSNMSPEDSSIYLCSVNEGQFYGYTFGSGTRLTVV.

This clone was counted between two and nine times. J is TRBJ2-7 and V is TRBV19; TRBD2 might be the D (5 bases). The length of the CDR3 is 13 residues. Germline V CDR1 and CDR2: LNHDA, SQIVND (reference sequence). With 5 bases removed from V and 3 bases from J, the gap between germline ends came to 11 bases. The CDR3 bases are TGTGCCAGTAGTGTACGGGCGGGCTACGAGCAGTACTTC. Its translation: CASSVRAGYEQYF.

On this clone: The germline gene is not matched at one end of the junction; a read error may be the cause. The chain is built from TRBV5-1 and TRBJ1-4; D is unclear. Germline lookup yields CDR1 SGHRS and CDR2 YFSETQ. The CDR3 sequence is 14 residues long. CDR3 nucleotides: TGCGCCAGCAGATTGGAGTACGGCCGCGAAAAACTGTTTTTT. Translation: CASRLEYGREKLFF.

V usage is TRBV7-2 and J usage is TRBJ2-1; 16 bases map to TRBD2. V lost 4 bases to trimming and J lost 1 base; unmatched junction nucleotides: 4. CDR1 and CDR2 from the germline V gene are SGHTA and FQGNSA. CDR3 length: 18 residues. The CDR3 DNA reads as TGTGCCAGCAGCTCGGGACTAGCGGGGGGGCCTTCCTACAATGAGCAGTTCTTC. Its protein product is CASSSGLAGGPSYNEQFF.

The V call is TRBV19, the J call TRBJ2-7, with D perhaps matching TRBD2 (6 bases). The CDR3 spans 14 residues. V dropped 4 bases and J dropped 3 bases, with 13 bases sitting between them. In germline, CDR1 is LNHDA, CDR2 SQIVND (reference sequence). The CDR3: CASSRGVRYYEQYF. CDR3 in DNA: TGTGCCAGTAGTAGGGGGGTCAGATACTACGAGCAGTACTTC. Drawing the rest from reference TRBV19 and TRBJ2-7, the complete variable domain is DGGITQSPKYLFRKEGQNVTLSCEQNLNHDAMYWYRQDPGQGLRLIYYSQIVNDFQKGDIAEGYSVSREKKESFPLTVTSAQKNPTAFYLCASSRGVRYYEQYFGPGTRLTVT.

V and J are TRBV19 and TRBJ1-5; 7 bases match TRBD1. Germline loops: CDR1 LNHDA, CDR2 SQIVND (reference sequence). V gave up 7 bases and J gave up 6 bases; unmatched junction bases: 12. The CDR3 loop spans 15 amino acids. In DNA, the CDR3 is TGTGCCAGTAATCGGGGAGACAGGGAAGGTCAGCCCCAGCATTTT. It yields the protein CASNRGDREGQPQHF. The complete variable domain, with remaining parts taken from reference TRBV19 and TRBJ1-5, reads DGGITQSPKYLFRKEGQNVTLSCEQNLNHDAMYWYRQDPGQGLRLIYYSQIVNDFQKGDIAEGYSVSREKKESFPLTVTSAQKNPTAFYLCASNRGDREGQPQHFGDGTRLSIL.

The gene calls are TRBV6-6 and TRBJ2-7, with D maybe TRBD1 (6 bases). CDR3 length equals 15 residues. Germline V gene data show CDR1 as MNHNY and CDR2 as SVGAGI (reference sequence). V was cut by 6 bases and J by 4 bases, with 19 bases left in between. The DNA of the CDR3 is TGTGCCAGCAGGCCTACAGGGCAGAGATTTTACGAGCAGTACTTC. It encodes CASRPTGQRFYEQYF.

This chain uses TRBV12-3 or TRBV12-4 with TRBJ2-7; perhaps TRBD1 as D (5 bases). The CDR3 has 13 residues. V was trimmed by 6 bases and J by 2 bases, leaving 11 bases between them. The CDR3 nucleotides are TGTGCCAGCAGCCCCCAGGGCACCTACGAGCAGTACTTC. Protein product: CASSPQGTYEQYF.

CDR3 DNA: TGTGCCACCCTGGGCACAGGGACTGGCTACGAGCAGTACTTC. As protein: CATLGTGTGYEQYF. The genes are TRBV6-5 and TRBJ2-7, with D possibly called TRBD1 or TRBD2 (6 bases each). Germline V CDR1 and CDR2: MNHEY, SVGAGI. Trimming took 10 bases from V and 3 from J, leaving 19 bases between them. This CDR3 is built from 14 residues.

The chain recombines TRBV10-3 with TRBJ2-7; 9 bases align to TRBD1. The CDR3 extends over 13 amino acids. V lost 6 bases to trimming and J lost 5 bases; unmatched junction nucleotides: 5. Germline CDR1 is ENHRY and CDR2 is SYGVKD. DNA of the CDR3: TGTGCCATCAGCCGGGACAGGGATGACGAGCAGTACTTC. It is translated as CAISRDRDDEQYF.

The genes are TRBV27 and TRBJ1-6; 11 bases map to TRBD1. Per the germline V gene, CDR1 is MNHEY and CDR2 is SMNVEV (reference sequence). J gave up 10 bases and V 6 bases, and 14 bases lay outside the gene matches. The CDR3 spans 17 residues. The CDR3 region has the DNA TGTGCCAGCAGCCTCCTCGGACAGGGGGCGGGAGGGTCACCCCTCCACTTT. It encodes CASSLLGQGAGGSPLHF.

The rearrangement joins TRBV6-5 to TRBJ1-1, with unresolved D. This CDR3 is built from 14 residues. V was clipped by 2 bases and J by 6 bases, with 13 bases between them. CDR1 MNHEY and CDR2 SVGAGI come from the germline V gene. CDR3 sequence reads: CASSYGVGFAEAFF. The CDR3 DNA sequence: TGTGCCAGCAGTTACGGGGTAGGATTTGCTGAAGCTTTCTTT.

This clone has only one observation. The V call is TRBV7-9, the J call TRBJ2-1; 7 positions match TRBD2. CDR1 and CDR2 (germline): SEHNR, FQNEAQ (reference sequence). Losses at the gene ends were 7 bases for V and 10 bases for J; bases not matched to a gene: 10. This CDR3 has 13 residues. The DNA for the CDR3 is TGTGCCAGCACCCGGTTAGCGGGCGACGAGCAGTTCTTC. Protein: CASTRLAGDEQFF.

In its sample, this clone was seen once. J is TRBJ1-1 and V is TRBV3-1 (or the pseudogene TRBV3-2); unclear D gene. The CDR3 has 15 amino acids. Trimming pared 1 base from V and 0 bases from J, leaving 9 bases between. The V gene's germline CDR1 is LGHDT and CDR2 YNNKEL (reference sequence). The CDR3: CASSQVPTVNTEAFF. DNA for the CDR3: TGTGCCAGCAGCCAAGTCCCCACAGTGAACACTGAAGCTTTCTTT.

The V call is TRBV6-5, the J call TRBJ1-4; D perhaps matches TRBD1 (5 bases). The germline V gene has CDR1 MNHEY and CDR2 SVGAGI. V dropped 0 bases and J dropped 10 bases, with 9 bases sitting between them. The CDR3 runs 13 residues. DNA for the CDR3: TGTGCCAGCAGTTACTCCATAACAGGAAAACTGTTTTTT. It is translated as CASSYSITGKLFF.

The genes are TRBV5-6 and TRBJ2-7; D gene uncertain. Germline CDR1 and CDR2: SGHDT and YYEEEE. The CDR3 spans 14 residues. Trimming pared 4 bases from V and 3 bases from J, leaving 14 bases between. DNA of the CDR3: TGTGCCAGCAGCCGAGGTGATTTTGACTACGAGCAGTACTTC. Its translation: CASSRGDFDYEQYF.

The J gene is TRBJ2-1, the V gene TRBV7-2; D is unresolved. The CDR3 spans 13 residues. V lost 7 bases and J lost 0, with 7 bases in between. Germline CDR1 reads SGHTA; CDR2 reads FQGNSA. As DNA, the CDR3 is TGTGCCAGCACGGGTTTCTCCTACAATGAGCAGTTCTTC. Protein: CASTGFSYNEQFF.

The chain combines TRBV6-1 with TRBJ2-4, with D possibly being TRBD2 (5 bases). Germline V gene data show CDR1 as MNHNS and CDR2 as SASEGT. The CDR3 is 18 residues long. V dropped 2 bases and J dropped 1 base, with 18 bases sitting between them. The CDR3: CASSESSRSRGAKNIQYF. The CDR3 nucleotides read TGTGCCAGCAGTGAATCTAGCCGTTCCCGAGGGGCCAAAAACATTCAGTACTTC.

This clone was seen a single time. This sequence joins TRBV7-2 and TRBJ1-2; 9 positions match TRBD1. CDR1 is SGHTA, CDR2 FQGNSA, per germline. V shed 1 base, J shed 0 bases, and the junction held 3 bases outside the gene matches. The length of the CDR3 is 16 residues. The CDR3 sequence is CASSLGTGVSNYGYTF. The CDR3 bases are TGTGCCAGCAGCTTAGGGACAGGGGTCTCTAACTATGGCTACACCTTC.

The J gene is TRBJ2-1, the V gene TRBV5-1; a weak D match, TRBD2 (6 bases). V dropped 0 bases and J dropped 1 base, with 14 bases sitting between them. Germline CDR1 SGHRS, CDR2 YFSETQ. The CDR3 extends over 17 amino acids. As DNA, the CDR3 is TGCGCCAGCAGCTTGGATGGTAGCGGAGTGTCCTACAATGAGCAGTTCTTC. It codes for CASSLDGSGVSYNEQFF.

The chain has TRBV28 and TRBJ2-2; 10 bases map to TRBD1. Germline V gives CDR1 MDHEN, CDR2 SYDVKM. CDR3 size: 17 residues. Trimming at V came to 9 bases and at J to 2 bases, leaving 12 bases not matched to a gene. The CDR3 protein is CASRTGGILLNTGELFF. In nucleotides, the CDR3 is TGTGCCAGTCGGACAGGGGGTATCCTTCTAAACACCGGGGAGCTGTTTTTT.